These T cell receptor beta chains were read from a single sample in a study of a mutant IDH1 vaccine in newly diagnosed glioma. These TCRs' antigens remain unknown. TCRdb's copy holds only in-frame clones and misses some; the assay was immunoSEQ multiplex PCR. The sample contains fewer than 45,000 clones, 80% to 90% of which appear only once. The starting material was PBMCs, obtained from a glioma patient whose treatment included an IDH1 peptide vaccine. Receptors originate from a man between 40 and 49 years old with glioma. Both conserved end residues are trimmed from each CDR3. Fields, in order: V gene, CDR3 protein.

TRBV5-4 | ASSSAGRRDGYT
TRBV7-8 | ASSLDGSNQPQH
TRBV7-8 | ASSSRVTGGSQPQH
TRBV28 | ATVELGTPNYGYT
TRBV9 | ASSVAQDWGYT
TRBV6-6 | ASSYSGVSSTGELF
TRBV16 | ASSQSPAKNIQY
TRBV30 | AWEPRGSSEQF
TRBV6-1 | ASKVRTEAF
TRBV6-6 | AAHSAGAHYEQY
TRBV7-9 | ASSSRAGGLERQF
TRBV19 | ASSILGTTLEQF
TRBV27 | ASSLLAGRNTGELF
TRBV28 | ATGGAPETQY
TRBV7-2 | ASSLEQGPLGKNIQY
TRBV6-6 | ASSLPAGGTRNEQF
TRBV27 | ASSQQGGSYNEQF
TRBV2 | ASRGTGDKTNYGYT
TRBV6-6 | ASSLASSSYNEQF
TRBV30 | AWSVRSGLTDTQY
TRBV5-6 | ASIPLERVLGDGYT
TRBV5-1 | ASSLASSGLSYEQY
TRBV7-8 | ASNPATVGIENTGELF
TRBV27 | ASSLMGDRGYT
TRBV15 | ATSNLGTHYGYT
TRBV19 | ASSLDSGSGNTIY
TRBV4-1 | ASSQGGIRGASTDTQY
TRBV6-6 | ASSYSDSSYGYT
TRBV27 | ASSSTGERDEKLF
TRBV5-6 | ASSTRTTGGKSNQPQH
TRBV5-6 | ASSLLEYQETQY